This T cell receptor beta chain is from a study of beta chain features in type 1 diabetes. Turning to the study itself: All of the samples together had 85 million to 130 million sorted cells examined.

Study results and limitations: Naive, central memory and Treg TCRB repertoires appeared more alike in patients than in healthy donors. More deletions and fewer insertions at VDJ junctions were seen in type 1 diabetes patients.

The whole isolated RNA underwent reverse transcription, so sequencing captured expressed TCRB transcripts. Generated by immunoSEQ multiplex PCR, the TCRdb table keeps only in-frame clones and is missing some. The sample lists 600,000 to 650,000 clones; about 16% were seen once. In germline, CDR1 is MDHEN, CDR2 SYDVKM. The CDR3 length is 14 residues. V was cut by 6 bases and J by 6 bases, with 17 bases left in between. For this clone: The antigen is undetermined.

One heparinised blood draw averaging around 110 mL was given by each donor. The sequencing input was naive CD4+ T cells from blood. The sequence was obtained from a man aged 18 to 30 in good health. The rearrangement uses TRBV28 and TRBJ1-1; D may be TRBD1 (5 bases). CDR3 sequence reads: CASSDPYRISEAFF. CDR3 bases: TGTGCCAGCAGCGACCCTTACAGGATATCTGAAGCTTTCTTT.